One sample yielded the 22 T cell receptor beta chains listed below, sequenced in a study of T-cell reconstitution after alpha-beta-depleted transplantation in children. The authors prepared the TCRbeta library with unique molecular identifiers. TCRdb processed the PCR reads anew with MiXCR; each CDR3 protein has one entry. The table has hundreds of thousands of distinct CDR3 sequences, 8.2% seen once. Sequenced here: PBMCs, mostly from graft donor cells, sampled 180 days after TCRalphabeta/CD19-depleted stem cell transplant. The receptors were gathered from a male patient under 18 who had a stem cell transplant for acute lymphoblastic leukemia, so the T cells may come from the graft donor.

In its sample, this clonotype was seen many times. J is TRBJ2-7 and V is TRBV5-1, with D perhaps TRBD2 (7 bases). Per germline, CDR1 SGHRS and CDR2 YFSETQ. The CDR3 contains 17 residues. The V and J ends lost 6 bases and 1 base respectively, with 23 bases between them. CDR3 protein: CASTNFGGPSGSYEQYF. The CDR3 DNA reads TGCGCCAGCACAAATTTCGGGGGGCCCTCGGGGTCCTACGAGCAGTACTTC.

There are many counts of this clonotype. V and J are TRBV7-2 and TRBJ1-4, with a tentative D call TRBD1 (5 bases). This CDR3 region has 13 residues. V was trimmed by 2 bases and J by 12 bases, leaving 13 bases between them. Germline V gene data show CDR1 as SGHTA and CDR2 as FQGNSA. In nucleotides, the CDR3 is TGTGCCAGCAGCTTATATTGGCTGGGGGAACTGTTTTTT. Its translation: CASSLYWLGELFF.

This clonotype was counted many times. V usage is TRBV18 and J usage is TRBJ2-2; no clear D. V was trimmed by 4 bases and J by 11 bases, leaving 8 bases between them. Per germline, CDR1 KGHSH and CDR2 LQKENI. This CDR3 has 11 amino acids. The CDR3 here is CASSQGGELFF. The CDR3 DNA reads TGTGCCAGCTCACAGGGCGGAGAGCTGTTTTTT.

This clonotype appeared many times. The chain combines TRBV20-1 with TRBJ2-1, with 10 bases fitting TRBD2. The V segment lost 5 bases and the J segment 7 bases; nucleotides outside the gene matches: 17. Germline V gives CDR1 DFQATT, CDR2 SNEGSKA (reference sequence). There are 17 residues in the CDR3. This chain's CDR3 is CSALRTSGIGGKNEQFF. For the CDR3, the DNA is TGCAGTGCTCTGAGGACTAGCGGTATAGGGGGTAAGAATGAGCAGTTCTTC.

Ten or more counts support this clonotype. The chain employs TRBV6-1 and TRBJ2-7; 10 nucleotides match TRBD2. The ends lost 6 bases at V and 3 bases at J; junction bases unmatched: 8. The germline V gene encodes CDR1 MNHNS and CDR2 SASEGT. This CDR3 has 15 residues. The CDR3: CASSWGLANHYEQYF. The CDR3 region has the DNA TGTGCCAGCAGCTGGGGACTAGCGAACCACTACGAGCAGTACTTC.

This clonotype has at least ten counts. The chain joins TRBV6-5 to TRBJ1-6; D possibly corresponds to TRBD1 (5 bases). The CDR3 has 16 residues. CDR1 is MNHEY and CDR2 is SVGAGI in the germline V gene. V lost 0 bases and J 13 bases, leaving 19 bases between the germline ends. The CDR3: CASSYSPLGRQSPLHF. The CDR3 region has the DNA TGTGCCAGCAGTTACTCACCCCTGGGACGGCAAAGCCCCCTCCACTTT.

At least ten counts were recorded for this clonotype. J is TRBJ1-5 and V is TRBV6-5; D remains unclear. Germline V lookup: CDR1 MNHEY, CDR2 SVGAGI. With 4 bases removed from V and 7 bases from J, the gap between germline ends came to 20 bases. The CDR3 sequence is 16 residues long. This CDR3 is CASSSTRAQIWQPQHF. CDR3 coding DNA: TGTGCCAGCAGTTCGACTCGCGCCCAAATATGGCAGCCCCAGCATTTT.

This clonotype was seen ten or more times. The V call is TRBV20-1, the J call TRBJ1-2, with 10 positions matching TRBD1. This CDR3 is 14 amino acids long. CDR1 is DFQATT and CDR2 is SNEGSKA in the germline V gene (reference sequence). After removal of 6 bases from V and 4 bases from J, the junction contained 8 bases not matched to a gene. The CDR3 nucleotides read TGCAGTGCCCTCCGGGACAGGGGTACCTATGGCTACACCTTC. Protein product: CSALRDRGTYGYTF.

At least ten counts were recorded for this clonotype. The rearrangement uses TRBV24-1 and TRBJ2-5; perhaps TRBD2 as D (5 bases). V shed 2 bases and J shed 0 bases, with 18 bases lying between them. The CDR3 has 18 amino acids. CDR1 KGHDR and CDR2 SFDVKD come from the germline V gene. CDR3 protein: CATSDSRGRARYQETQYF. The DNA of the CDR3 is TGTGCCACCAGTGATTCAAGAGGGCGGGCCCGGTACCAAGAGACCCAGTACTTC.

Ten or more counts support this clonotype. The V call is TRBV28, the J call TRBJ2-1; D might be TRBD1 or TRBD2, each matching 5 bases. Germline V gene lookup returns CDR1 MDHEN and CDR2 SYDVKM. The CDR3 has 15 residues. Trimming took off 4 bases at V and 4 bases at J, with 14 bases between the two ends. The CDR3 is CASSSPSWGYNEQFF. In DNA, the CDR3 is TGTGCCAGCAGTTCTCCTAGTTGGGGGTACAATGAGCAGTTCTTC.

This clonotype has ten or more counts. The chain links TRBV7-2 to TRBJ2-7, with unresolved D. Trimming shortened V by 0 bases and J by 3 bases, and 9 bases separated the two germline ends. Germline CDR1 is SGHTA and CDR2 is FQGNSA. This CDR3 has 14 amino acids. The CDR3 loop is CASSLALVVYEQYF. The CDR3, as DNA: TGTGCCAGCAGCTTAGCGTTGGTAGTCTACGAGCAGTACTTC.

This clonotype was seen many times. The chain couples TRBV4-2 to TRBJ1-6; D perhaps matches TRBD1 (5 bases). The germline CDR1 and CDR2 sequences are LGHNA and YNFKEQ. V dropped 0 bases and J dropped 15 bases, with 27 bases sitting between them. The CDR3 sequence is 18 residues long. The CDR3 loop reads CASSQDQGKGSYNSYLHF. CDR3 DNA: TGTGCCAGCAGCCAAGATCAGGGAAAGGGCTCCTATAATTCATACCTCCACTTT.

This clonotype has a count of ten or more. J is TRBJ1-5 and V is TRBV7-6, with 8 bases identical to TRBD1. Trimming removed 5 bases from V and 2 bases from J; junction bases left unmatched: 8. The germline V gene encodes CDR1 SGHVS and CDR2 FNYEAQ. The CDR3 covers 16 residues. CDR3 residues: CASSLGQGSGNQPQHF. The DNA for the CDR3 is TGTGCCAGCAGCCTAGGACAGGGCAGCGGCAATCAGCCCCAGCATTTT. Looking up the rest from reference TRBV7-6 and TRBJ1-5 gives the full variable domain: GAGVSQSPRYKVTKRGQDVALRCDPISGHVSLYWYRQALGQGPEFLTYFNYEAQQDKSGLPNDRFSAERPEGSISTLTIQRTEQRDSAMYRCASSLGQGSGNQPQHFGDGTRLSIL.

This clonotype was detected ten times or more. The chain combines TRBV5-6 with TRBJ2-7; 13 bases align to TRBD2. The CDR3 spans 14 residues. Per the germline V gene, CDR1 is SGHDT and CDR2 is YYEEEE. V trimming: 4 bases; J trimming: 8 bases; junction bases outside the gene matches: 6. CDR3 amino acids: CASSLGTSGIKQYF. CDR3 nucleotides: TGTGCCAGCAGCCTCGGGACTAGCGGGATCAAGCAGTACTTC. Complete variable domain (other parts from reference TRBV5-6 and TRBJ2-7): DAGVTQSPTHLIKTRGQQVTLRCSPKSGHDTVSWYQQALGQGPQFIFQYYEEEERQRGNFPDRFSGHQFPNYSSELNVNALLLGDSALYLCASSLGTSGIKQYFGPGTRLTVT.

This clonotype occurred many times. The chain links TRBV7-9 to TRBJ1-2, with unresolved D. V lost 5 bases to trimming and J lost 8 bases, with 15 bases between them. CDR3 length: 13 amino acids. From germline, CDR1 is SEHNR and CDR2 FQNEAQ (reference sequence). CDR3: CASSNQPLMGYTF. In DNA, the CDR3 is TGTGCCAGCAGCAACCAACCTCTGATGGGCTACACCTTC. Variable domain in full (rest from reference TRBV7-9 and TRBJ1-2): DTGVSQNPRHKITKRGQNVTFRCDPISEHNRLYWYRQTLGQGPEFLTYFQNEAQLEKSRLLSDRFSAERPKGSFSTLEIQRTEQGDSAMYLCASSNQPLMGYTFGSGTRLTVV.

The count of this clonotype is one. A much larger clone differs by one base, so this may be a read error. The chain uses TRBV11-2 and TRBJ2-2, with D possibly TRBD2 on 7 matching bases. The germline V gene encodes CDR1 SGHAT and CDR2 FQNNGV. Trimming took 1 base from V and 4 from J, leaving 19 bases between them. The CDR3 is 18 residues long. DNA of the CDR3: TGTGCCAGCAGCTTAGGGGCTATCGGGGGGCCGGGCACCGGGGAGCTGTTTTTT. It encodes CASSLGAIGGPGTGELFF.

This clonotype was detected many times. V usage is TRBV12-3 or TRBV12-4 and J usage is TRBJ2-3, with no clear D. Trimming pared 2 bases from V and 1 base from J, leaving 13 bases between. This CDR3 is built from 16 residues. This CDR3 is CASSLSATGGTDTQYF. In DNA, the CDR3 is TGTGCCAGCAGTTTAAGTGCGACTGGCGGCACAGATACGCAGTATTTT.

This clonotype was detected ten times or more. The chain's CDR3 is CASSVHGPESEQFF. DNA for the CDR3: TGTGCCAGCAGCGTCCATGGGCCAGAGAGCGAGCAGTTCTTC. The gene calls are TRBV11-2 and TRBJ2-1; D is ambiguous. V lost 5 bases and J 10 bases, leaving 18 bases between the germline ends. This CDR3 region has 14 residues. Germline loops: CDR1 SGHAT, CDR2 FQNNGV.

Remarks on this clonotype: A read error may explain this, as a much larger clone is one base away. The chain employs TRBV2 and TRBJ1-1; maybe TRBD1 (5 bases). Germline V lookup: CDR1 SNHLY, CDR2 FYNNEI. This CDR3 is built from 14 residues. Trimming took off 7 bases at V and 1 base at J, with 13 bases between the two ends. CDR3 sequence: CASIVRGTNTEAFF. The CDR3 DNA reads TGTGCCAGCATTGTCCGGGGCACGAACACTGAAGCTTTCTTT.

This chain uses TRBV20-1 with TRBJ2-5, with a possible D match to TRBD2 (7 bases). The germline gives CDR1 DFQATT, CDR2 SNEGSKA (reference sequence). With 6 bases removed from V and 2 bases from J, the gap between germline ends came to 16 bases. The CDR3 totals 14 residues. CDR3 nucleotides: TGCAGTGCGGGGGGCGGGAGAGGGCAAGAGACCCAGTACTTC. As protein: CSAGGGRGQETQYF.

The table lists this clonotype with many counts. The chain joins TRBV6-2 or TRBV6-3 to TRBJ1-3; weak D call: TRBD1 (6 bases). CDR3 length equals 17 residues. The V gene lost 5 bases and the J gene lost 0 bases, with 17 bases spanning the gap. Germline lookup yields CDR1 MNHEY and CDR2 SVGEGT. The CDR3 is CASSHRQVLSSGNTIYF. The CDR3 DNA reads TGTGCCAGCAGTCACCGACAGGTTTTGAGCTCTGGAAACACCATATATTTT.

The sample holds many counts of this clonotype. The chain links TRBV7-2 to TRBJ2-1; possible D gene TRBD1, 6 bases. CDR3 length: 15 amino acids. Trimming cost V 1 base and J 3 bases, with 10 bases left between them. Germline loops: CDR1 SGHTA, CDR2 FQGNSA. CDR3 sequence: CASSLGGRGYNEQFF. DNA of the CDR3: TGTGCCAGCAGCTTAGGGGGCAGGGGCTACAATGAGCAGTTCTTC.